Shown below are 23 T cell receptor beta chains from a single sample sequenced in a study of shared clonotypes between healthy human individuals. The method was immunoSEQ multiplex PCR; TCRdb's version includes in-frame clones alone and lacks a portion of them. The sample shows approximately 340,000 clones, around 67% of them seen only once. The sequencing input was memory CD4+ T cells sorted from blood. Subset given: CD45RA-negative fraction. The receptors were gathered from a man aged 25 to 40 in good health.

This clone was seen only a few times. V and J are TRBV5-6 and TRBJ2-1, with D hard to call. This CDR3 spans 13 amino acids. From germline, CDR1 is SGHDT and CDR2 YYEEEE. Trimming took off 5 bases at V and 7 bases at J, with 13 bases between the two ends. The CDR3 is CASSNAFGNEQFF. CDR3 nucleotides: TGTGCCAGCAGTAACGCTTTTGGGAATGAGCAGTTCTTC.

This chain uses TRBV2 with TRBJ2-3, with TRBD2 identical over 13 bases. V lost 6 bases, J lost 1 base, and 4 bases stayed unmatched. Germline CDR1 reads SNHLY; CDR2 reads FYNNEI. The CDR3 contains 16 residues. In DNA form, the CDR3 reads TGTGCCAGCAGAGAACTAGCGGGAGGGGGCACAGATACGCAGTATTTT. Its translation: CASRELAGGGTDTQYF.

CDR3 residues: CARSLVRGEKLFF. CDR3 sequence (DNA): TGTGCCAGAAGCTTGGTACGGGGAGAAAAACTGTTTTTT. The V and J genes are TRBV5-3 and TRBJ1-4; D remains unclear. TRBV5-3 is filed as an ORF, its function uncertain. The CDR3 is made up of 13 amino acids. Trimming stripped 0 bases from V and 8 bases from J, with 8 bases between.

J is TRBJ2-6 and V is TRBV19, with D hard to call. Germline V lookup: CDR1 LNHDA, CDR2 SQIVND (reference sequence). Trimming removed 5 bases from V and 1 base from J, with 15 bases in between. The length of the CDR3 is 17 residues. Written as DNA, the CDR3 is TGTGCCAGTAGTTATGTCGGCGGATCGTCTGGGGCCAACGTCCTGACTTTC. As protein: CASSYVGGSSGANVLTF.

This clone occurred once. This sequence may be a read error, since a much larger clone differs from it by one base. The sample contains more than one DNA sequence encoding this CDR3. This chain links TRBV5-1 with TRBJ1-1; tentatively, D is TRBD1 (6 bases). V lost 4 bases to trimming and J lost 1 base, with 11 bases between them. Per the germline V gene, CDR1 is SGHRS and CDR2 is YFSETQ. This CDR3 has 14 amino acids. CDR3 residues: CASSPGQPNTEAFF. The CDR3 bases are TGCGCCAGCAGCCCCGGACAGCCGAACACTGAAGCTTTCTTT.

The chain links TRBV28 to TRBJ2-7; tentative D call: TRBD2 (5 bases). This CDR3 is built from 14 residues. V was clipped by 5 bases and J by 6 bases, with 17 bases between them. Germline V gives CDR1 MDHEN, CDR2 SYDVKM. CDR3 in amino acids: CASSTDSRAGEQYF. The CDR3 region has the DNA TGTGCCAGCAGTACGGACTCCCGGGCGGGCGAGCAGTACTTC.

This clone has at least ten counts. V gene TRBV19 combines with J gene TRBJ2-5; 9 bases map to TRBD1. The CDR3 totals 14 residues. CDR1 and CDR2 (germline): LNHDA, SQIVND (reference sequence). V shed 6 bases, J shed 5 bases, and the junction held 7 bases outside the gene matches. CDR3 residues: CASRRTGVGETQYF. The CDR3 region has the DNA TGTGCCAGTAGGCGGACAGGGGTAGGCGAGACCCAGTACTTC. The full variable domain, its missing parts supplied by reference TRBV19 and TRBJ2-5, is DGGITQSPKYLFRKEGQNVTLSCEQNLNHDAMYWYRQDPGQGLRLIYYSQIVNDFQKGDIAEGYSVSREKKESFPLTVTSAQKNPTAFYLCASRRTGVGETQYFGPGTRLLVL.

The chain carries TRBV5-1 and TRBJ2-5; the D is unclear. The CDR3 totals 13 residues. Germline CDR1 SGHRS, CDR2 YFSETQ. V was trimmed by 2 bases and J by 2 bases, leaving 7 bases between them. The CDR3 is CASSLQQQETQYF. As DNA, the CDR3 is TGCGCCAGCAGCTTACAACAACAAGAGACCCAGTACTTC.

In this sample, this clone turned up a few times. The V and J genes are TRBV30 and TRBJ1-1, with D maybe TRBD1 (5 bases). The germline V and J ends were trimmed by 2 bases and 1 base, with 8 bases remaining between them. This CDR3 comprises 13 residues. The germline CDR1 and CDR2 sequences are GTSNPN and SVGIG (reference sequence). The CDR3 DNA follows: TGTGCCTGGAGTTACAGGCGGAACACTGAAGCTTTCTTT. Translation gives CAWSYRRNTEAFF.

This chain connects TRBV2 to TRBJ2-3, with D unresolved. The V and J ends lost 3 bases and 4 bases respectively, with 14 bases between them. Germline values: CDR1 SNHLY, CDR2 FYNNEI. This CDR3 is built from 15 residues. The CDR3 sequence is CASSDTVASSDTQYF. Written as DNA, the CDR3 is TGTGCCAGCAGTGATACGGTAGCCTCGTCAGATACGCAGTATTTT.

V usage is TRBV6-6 and J usage is TRBJ2-7; 8 positions agree with TRBD1. CDR3 length equals 14 residues. Germline CDR1 and CDR2: MNHNY and SVGAGI (reference sequence). CDR3 residues: CATRGGQVTYEQYF. Written as DNA, the CDR3 is TGTGCAACCAGAGGGGGACAGGTAACCTACGAGCAGTACTTC.

The chain links TRBV2 to TRBJ2-1; TRBD1 might be the D (5 bases). CDR1 SNHLY and CDR2 FYNNEI come from the germline V gene. The CDR3 extends over 13 amino acids. Trimming pared 4 bases from V and 10 bases from J, leaving 14 bases between. The CDR3 is CASSVKWQGEQFF. CDR3 DNA sequence: TGTGCCAGCAGTGTTAAGTGGCAGGGCGAGCAGTTCTTC. Supplemented by reference TRBV2 and TRBJ2-1, the full variable domain reads EPEVTQTPSHQVTQMGQEVILRCVPISNHLYFYWYRQILGQKVEFLVSFYNNEISEKSEIFDDQFSVERPDGSNFTLKIRSTKLEDSAMYFCASSVKWQGEQFFGPGTRLTVL.

The chain recombines TRBV9 with TRBJ2-5; 7 bases match TRBD1. Germline V gene data show CDR1 as SGDLS and CDR2 as YYNGEE. The CDR3 covers 15 residues. Trimming removed 3 bases from V and 4 bases from J; junction bases left unmatched: 9. CDR3 in amino acids: CASSAAADRAETQYF. The DNA for the CDR3 is TGTGCCAGCAGCGCCGCTGCTGACAGGGCAGAGACCCAGTACTTC.

CDR3: CASSQNFQETQYF. In DNA, the CDR3 is TGTGCCAGCAGCCAAAACTTCCAAGAGACCCAGTACTTC. The V gene is TRBV14, the J gene TRBJ2-5; D is ambiguous. The CDR3 runs to 13 residues. The ends were cut back, 2 bases at V and 1 base at J, with 5 bases in the middle. The germline gives CDR1 SGHDN, CDR2 FVKESK.

The chain employs TRBV7-6 and TRBJ2-7; possibly TRBD1 for D (6 bases). The CDR3 covers 13 residues. V was shortened by 5 bases and J by 3 bases, with 11 bases between the two germline ends. Germline CDR1 reads SGHVS; CDR2 reads FNYEAQ. Here the CDR3 DNA reads TGTGCCAGCAGCAAGATACAGGGCTACGAGCAGTACTTC. It is translated as CASSKIQGYEQYF.

The V and J genes are TRBV18 and TRBJ2-3; D remains unclear. V shed 3 bases and J shed 2 bases, with 3 bases lying between them. From germline, CDR1 is KGHSH and CDR2 LQKENI. The CDR3 covers 12 residues. The CDR3, as DNA: TGTGCCAGCTCACCCGCCACAGATACGCAGTATTTT. Translating it yields CASSPATDTQYF.

The CDR3 sequence is CASSPVAVSNPGELFF. CDR3 in DNA: TGTGCCAGCAGCCCAGTGGCGGTTTCCAACCCCGGGGAGCTGTTTTTT. The chain carries TRBV7-2 and TRBJ2-2; no clear D gene. The CDR3 extends over 16 amino acids. The V gene lost 5 bases and the J gene lost 6 bases, with 19 bases spanning the gap. CDR1 is SGHTA and CDR2 is FQGNSA in the germline V gene.

The rearrangement uses TRBV6-5 and TRBJ2-3; 7 bases match TRBD2. Trimming took 5 bases from V and 3 from J; bases not matched to a gene: 8. This CDR3 region has 15 residues. CDR1 and CDR2 from the germline V gene are MNHEY and SVGAGI. CDR3 in amino acids: CASSNIAGGTDTQYF. The DNA of the CDR3 is TGTGCCAGCAGTAATATAGCGGGTGGGACAGATACGCAGTATTTT.

The chain employs TRBV4-2 and TRBJ2-1; 8 bases map to TRBD1. Germline values: CDR1 LGHNA, CDR2 YNFKEQ. There are 15 residues in the CDR3. J gave up 10 bases and V 2 bases, and 10 bases lay outside the gene matches. CDR3 DNA: TGTGCCAGCAGCCAAAGTAGGGCAGGGGGCAGAGAGCAGTTCTTC. Amino acids: CASSQSRAGGREQFF.

V usage is TRBV4-2 and J usage is TRBJ2-1, with D possibly TRBD2 on 5 matching bases. The CDR3 runs to 16 residues. Germline loops: CDR1 LGHNA, CDR2 YNFKEQ. The V end was cut by 1 base, the J end by 0 bases, with 10 bases between. The CDR3 nucleotides read TGTGCCAGCAGCCAAGGCCAGCGGAGCTCCTACAATGAGCAGTTCTTC. Amino acid sequence: CASSQGQRSSYNEQFF.

The chain is built from TRBV10-3 and TRBJ2-3; 11 bases fit TRBD1. Germline trimming cut 6 bases from V and 3 bases from J; bases unmatched to any gene: 11. Looked up from germline, CDR1 is ENHRY and CDR2 is SYGVKD. The CDR3 contains 17 residues. The CDR3 nucleotides read TGTGCCATCAGGCCGGGACAGGGGGATTTTATAACAGATACGCAGTATTTT. It translates to CAIRPGQGDFITDTQYF.

The chain employs TRBV28 and TRBJ1-5; D perhaps matches TRBD1 (6 bases). Trimming removed 6 bases at V and 2 bases at J, with 17 bases between. There are 16 residues in the CDR3. Germline V CDR1 and CDR2: MDHEN, SYDVKM. The CDR3 here is CASRFEGVRGNQPQHF. CDR3 sequence (DNA): TGTGCCAGCAGATTCGAGGGGGTAAGGGGCAATCAGCCCCAGCATTTT.

The V call is TRBV18, the J call TRBJ1-5; a possible D gene is TRBD1 (5 bases). Trimming took 2 bases from V and 1 from J, leaving 12 bases between them. The CDR3 has 16 residues. CDR1 and CDR2 from the germline V gene are KGHSH and LQKENI. The CDR3 coding sequence is TGTGCCAGCTCACCATTCGGGGCAGGGAGCAATCAGCCCCAGCATTTT. It translates to CASSPFGAGSNQPQHF.